This T cell receptor beta chain appears in the sequencing data of a study of T-cell memory formation after mild COVID-19. Whole-study results and caveats: Nothing showed for sure that second-wave clones peaking on day 37 were SARS-CoV-2 specific.

TCRalpha and TCRbeta libraries used 5'RACE with constant-segment primers and UMIs. One entry per CDR3 protein results from TCRdb running MiXCR on the 5' RACE reads. The sample carries roughly 560,000 distinct CDR3 sequences, about a fifth recorded once. A few counts support this clonotype. The antigen is undetermined. The germline V gene has CDR1 LNHDA and CDR2 SQIVND (reference sequence). The V end was cut by 2 bases, the J end by 0 bases, with 14 bases between. The CDR3 consists of 17 residues. The chain carries TRBV19 and TRBJ2-1, with D possibly being TRBD2 (5 bases). The receptor was derived from an adult woman who had mild COVID-19 (a few samples of this study predate the infection). Cell type and time point are not known. Sequencing was done on a sample of PBMCs or a T cell subset sorted from them (not recorded which). CDR3 residues: CASSIKPSRSSYNEQFF. In DNA, the CDR3 is TGTGCCAGTAGTATAAAGCCTAGCCGAAGCTCCTACAATGAGCAGTTCTTC. Filled out from reference TRBV19 and TRBJ2-1, the complete variable domain reads DGGITQSPKYLFRKEGQNVTLSCEQNLNHDAMYWYRQDPGQGLRLIYYSQIVNDFQKGDIAEGYSVSREKKESFPLTVTSAQKNPTAFYLCASSIKPSRSSYNEQFFGPGTRLTVL.